This TCR beta chain was identified during a study of human T cells and chemical hapten exposure. Each cDNA molecule in the library carried unique molecular identifiers. TCRdb itself ran the RACE reads through MiXCR, one entry per CDR3 protein. The sample consists of about 360,000 distinct CDR3 sequences, approximately 6.9% of them appearing once. The time point here: patch test 1, 2 weeks after DPC sensitization. The treatment was: therapeutic diphenylcyclopropenone sensitization with weekly scalp DPC. The sequencing used whole blood, collected in connection with sensitization to the hapten diphenylcyclopropenone (DPC). This receptor was obtained from a woman aged 18 to 35 with alopecia areata. Some clones in this sample may be carry-over from other donors' samples.

CDR3 sequence reads: CASSPVSAYGYTF. In DNA, the CDR3 is TGTGCCAGCTCACCAGTTTCAGCCTATGGCTACACCTTC. This chain connects TRBV18 to TRBJ1-2; no firm D call. Trimming took 2 bases from V and 4 from J, leaving 8 bases between them. This CDR3 has 13 residues. The germline V gene has CDR1 KGHSH and CDR2 LQKENI.